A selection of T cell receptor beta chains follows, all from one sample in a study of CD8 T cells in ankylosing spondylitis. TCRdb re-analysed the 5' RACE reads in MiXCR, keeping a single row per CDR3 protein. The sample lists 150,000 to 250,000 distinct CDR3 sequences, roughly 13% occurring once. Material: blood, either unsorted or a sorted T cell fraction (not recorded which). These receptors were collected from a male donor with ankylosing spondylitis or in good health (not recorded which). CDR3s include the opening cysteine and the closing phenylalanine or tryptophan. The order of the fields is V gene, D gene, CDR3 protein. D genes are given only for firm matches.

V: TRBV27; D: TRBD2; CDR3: CASSLAGTDTQYF
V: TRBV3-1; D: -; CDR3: CASSQDGGPWGYGYTF
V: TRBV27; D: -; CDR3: CASKDSYTYEQYF
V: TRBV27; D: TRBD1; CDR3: CASSGRQGASYEQYF
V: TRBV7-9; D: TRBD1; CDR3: CASSFGTGAYEQYF
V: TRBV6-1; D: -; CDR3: CACAPGMDTEAFF
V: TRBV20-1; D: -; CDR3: CSARRLTGYRGPKETQYF
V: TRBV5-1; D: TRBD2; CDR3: CASSLARTRKTQYF
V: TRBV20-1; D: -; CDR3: CSAQLHSQDTQYF
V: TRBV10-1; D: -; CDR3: CASSEGHAGNEQFF
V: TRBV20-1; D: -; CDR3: CSATVVDRSSYEQYF
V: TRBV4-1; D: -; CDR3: CASRLNPQEYNEQFF
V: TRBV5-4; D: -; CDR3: CASNPPGLPSYNEQFF
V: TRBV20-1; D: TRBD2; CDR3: CSARGLAGGPVDTQYF
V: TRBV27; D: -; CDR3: CASSEDSNPYEQYF
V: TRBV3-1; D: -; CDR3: CASSQQGFHEKLFF
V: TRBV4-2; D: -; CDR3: CASSNPSVVMNEQFF
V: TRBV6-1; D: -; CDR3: CASTLERGADTQYF
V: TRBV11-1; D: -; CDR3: CASSWRDSTGTRWTGELFF
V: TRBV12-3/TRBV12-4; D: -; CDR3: CASSLWGLNTEAFF
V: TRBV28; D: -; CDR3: CASESLRAYEQYF
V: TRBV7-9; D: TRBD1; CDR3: CASSSPGTGMEEQYF
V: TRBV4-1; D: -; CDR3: CASSQGGSFYNEQFF
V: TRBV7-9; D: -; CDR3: CASITQGRVGETQYF
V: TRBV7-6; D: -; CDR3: CASSNGGPHNEQFF
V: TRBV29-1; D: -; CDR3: CSVRTKSSYEQYF
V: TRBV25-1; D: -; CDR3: CASSEPGLGTGELFF
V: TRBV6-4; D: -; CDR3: CASSDSDNSPLHF
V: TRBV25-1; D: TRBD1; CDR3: CASRTGAEAFF
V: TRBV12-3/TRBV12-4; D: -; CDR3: CASSWAQNTEAFF
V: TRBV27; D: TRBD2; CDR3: CASRASGVQETQYF
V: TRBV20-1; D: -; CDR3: CSARETYRTTEAFF
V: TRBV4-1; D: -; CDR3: CASSQERALHTIYF
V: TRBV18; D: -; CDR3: CASSPSMTENNEQFF
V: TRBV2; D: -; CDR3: CASKDGREAFF
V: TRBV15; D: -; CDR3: CATSRDRNDMNTEAFF
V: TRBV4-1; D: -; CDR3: CASSQIQTGTYEQYF
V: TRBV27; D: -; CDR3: CASNPVGAGELFF
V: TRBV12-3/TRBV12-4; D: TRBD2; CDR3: CASSAGLASNEQFF
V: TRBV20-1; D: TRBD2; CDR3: CSARDPPKRLAGGPSEQYF
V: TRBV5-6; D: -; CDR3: CASSSGLDIQYF
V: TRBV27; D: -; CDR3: CASSLIAAPDTDTQYF